A single sample gave rise to the 5 T cell receptor beta chains below, sequenced in a study of glioma-infiltrating T cells. Amplification of TCR alpha and beta CDR3 regions from RNA used iRepertoire nested multiplex PCR. Each CDR3 protein gets one entry after TCRdb re-called the multiplex PCR reads with MiXCR. The sample consists of some 16,000 distinct CDR3 sequences, more than 45% of them appearing once. Sequencing input: glioma tissue, nonneoplastic brain tissue, or PBMCs (not recorded which). The source is a human donor with low-grade glioma or glioblastoma, undergoing nonglioma brain surgery, or in good health (not recorded which).

Of note for this clonotype: One base away lies a much larger clone, so this may be a sequencing read error. The V call is TRBV7-2, the J call TRBJ2-7, with D perhaps matching TRBD2 (7 bases). This CDR3 is built from 16 residues. The germline CDR1 and CDR2 sequences are SGHTA and FQGNSA. In DNA, the CDR3 is TGTGCCAGCAGCCCAGTCGAGGGGGGGCTCTCCTACAAGCAGTACTTC. It is translated as CASSPVEGGLSYKQYF. Full variable domain (missing parts from reference TRBV7-2 and TRBJ2-7): GAGVSQSPSNKVTEKGKDVELRCDPISGHTALYWYRQSLGQGLEFLIYFQGNSAPDKSGLPSDRFSAERTGGSVSTLTIQRTQQEDSAVYLCASSPVEGGLSYKQYFGPGTRLTVT.

The chain's CDR3 is CASSFGTLLDEQFF. CDR3 nucleotides: TGCGCCAGCAGTTTCGGGACCTTGCTCGATGAGCAGTTCTTC. The genes are TRBV5-1 and TRBJ2-1; the D gene could be TRBD1 or TRBD2 (5 bases each). The V end lost 5 bases, the J end lost 8 bases, and 17 bases lay between the germline ends. The germline gives CDR1 SGHRS, CDR2 YFSETQ. CDR3 length: 14 residues.

The genes are TRBV27 and TRBJ2-3, with 7 bases matching TRBD2. V was clipped by 8 bases and J by 0 bases; unmatched bases: 5. Germline V gene lookup returns CDR1 MNHEY and CDR2 SMNVEV (reference sequence). This CDR3 has 14 amino acids. CDR3 sequence reads: CASGASGSTDTQYF. Here the CDR3 DNA reads TGTGCCAGCGGGGCTAGCGGAAGCACAGATACGCAGTATTTT.

CDR3 nucleotides: TGCGCCAGCCGACCGTCAGGGCAGGGACATCAGCCCCAGCATTTT. Residues: CASRPSGQGHQPQHF. The V call is TRBV5-1, the J call TRBJ1-5, with D tentatively TRBD1 (5 bases). CDR1 and CDR2 (germline): SGHRS, YFSETQ. The CDR3 runs to 15 residues. V lost 7 bases to trimming and J lost 5 bases, with 19 bases between them.

This clonotype was detected once. The CDR3, as DNA: TGTGCCAGCAGTTGTTCCGGGGCAGGAAAGTTCTTC. It is translated as CASSCSGAGKFF. The rearrangement uses TRBV6-2 or TRBV6-3 and TRBJ2-1, with D possibly being TRBD1 or TRBD2 (5 bases each). Trimming left V 4 bases short and J 14 bases short, with 15 bases between. Germline V lookup: CDR1 MNHEY, CDR2 SVGEGT. The CDR3 has 12 residues.